This T cell receptor (beta chain) derives from a study of beta chain features in type 1 diabetes (dated by TCRdb to the late 2010s). Regarding the study in general: Patients and healthy donors did not differ in mean age, gender distribution, total cell number or subset yield. A total of roughly 98,000,000 sorted cells were examined across all samples, and a strong correlation was observed between cell number per subset and RNA yield. In the study, recently diagnosed type 1 diabetes patients and matched healthy donors were compared on the TCRB repertoires of their sorted circulating CD4+ T cell subsets. Regulatory and stem cell-like memory subsets were obtained from only 8 patients and roughly 8 healthy donors, while naive and central memory subsets were obtained from all 28 donors. Study-level results and caveats: Sequencing cDNA rather than genomic DNA could over-represent highly expressing activated cells, although activation and CD3 levels did not differ between groups. At VDJ recombination sites, type 1 diabetes patients had fewer insertions and more deleted nucleotides, which implies abnormalities in thymic rearrangement. Naive, central memory and regulatory TCRB repertoires appeared to be more alike among patients than among healthy donors. Because small numbers of individuals were included in the HLA sub-analyses, any influence of HLA type on TCRB rearrangement was left unresolved. A moderate but significant shortening of TCRB CDR3 length was observed in type 1 diabetes patients in all four CD4+ subsets. Shorter templates might be favored by PCR, yet because patient and control samples were amplified and corrected together, any such skew would affect both groups equally.

The entire isolated RNA was reverse transcribed using the High Capacity cDNA Reverse Transcription Kit, and thus expressed TCRB transcripts were sequenced. Naive, central memory and regulatory T cell samples underwent deep immunoSEQ sequencing, averaging about 3.57 million total reads per sample. Sorted cells were lysed in RLT buffer and RNA was extracted with DNase-treated RNeasy Micro or Mini kits, depending on cell number. Each cell subset was processed separately to prevent cross-contamination, with patient and healthy donor samples processed together. TCRB sequences were amplified from cDNA with the immunoSEQ multiplex PCR, producing 87-bp fragments spanning the CDR3 region. Sequencing of the amplicons was performed on the Illumina HiSeq platform. Per the authors' processing: PCR bias was computationally corrected using synthetic template baselines, reads within Hamming distance 2 were collapsed, and singletons that could not be merged were discarded. By aligning reads against IMGT, V, D and J genes, CDR3 length, and insertions or deletions at six rearrangement sites were assigned. Clonotype counts were normalized to sorted cell number within each subset before computing true diversity and Gini coefficients with the tcR R package. Repertoire sharing was quantified using the overlap coefficient calculated on TCRB nucleotide sequences. Out-of-frame TCRB sequences from naive cells were analyzed to stand in for the pre-selection repertoire. This immuneACCESS table, as held by TCRdb, lists in-frame sequences with V and J called but not all clones. Of the missing ones, under half trace to an unresolved V gene in checked studies; the others have no known cause. Clonal size and the V and J genes are those of that table, whereas D and trimming came from the DNA. Present in this sample are 900,000 or so clones, around a sixth of which were seen just once. 0.023% of the sample is taken by the ten largest.

The CDR3, from cysteine to phenylalanine, totals 12 residues. Only the CDR3 region is kept as DNA, spanning 36 bases read in frame from base 1. V drops 3 bases and J drops 2 bases, leaving 3 bases in between. The germline V gene (reference sequence) provides CDR1 SEHNR and CDR2 FQNEAQ. Each donor gave one peripheral blood draw, averaging approximately 0.11 L, which was collected into heparinised tubes. Naive, central memory, regulatory and stem cell-like memory CD4+ T cells were sorted on a BD FACSAria II using a panel including CD45RO, CCR7, CD25, CD127, CD95 and CD27. Every sorted population had a purity above 95%. Right away, PBMCs were isolated by Lymphoprep density gradient centrifugation and were stained directly, with no culture step. So that batch effects would be minimized, each experiment stained and sorted samples in pairs, pairing one healthy donor with one patient. As concerns this clone: What this receptor recognizes is not known. It may be a read error: a sequence one base away is much more abundant.

The sequence was collected from a woman aged 18-29 years in good health. Material for sequencing was naive CD4+ T cells from blood. The cell subset or site label, read with the paper, signifies: true naive CD4+ T cells. The sequence is built from TRBV7-9 and TRBJ2-3, with the D gene not confidently named. The CDR3: CASSFLTDTQYF. The nucleotides are TGTGCCAGCAGCTTTCTCACAGATACGCAGTATTTT.